The 26 T cell receptor beta chains reported below all come from one sample, sequenced in a study of Graves' ophthalmopathy and Graves' hyperthyroidism. From RNA, the CDR3 regions of TCR beta chains were amplified and sequenced. The first round was an RT-PCR with HTBI primers, and the second round was a multiplex PCR. TCRdb used MiXCR to reprocess the multiplex PCR reads, holding one entry per CDR3 protein. The sample has 620,000 or so distinct CDR3 sequences, 20% to 25% seen once. The sample comprised peripheral blood. These receptors all come from a woman aged 18 to 35 with stable Graves' hyperthyroidism. Some clones in this sample may be carry-over from other donors' samples.

The V call is TRBV30, the J call TRBJ1-2; D unresolved. Germline CDR1 GTSNPN, CDR2 SVGIG (reference sequence). The CDR3 has 14 residues. The V end lost 5 bases, the J end lost 2 bases, and 15 bases lay between the germline ends. The CDR3 DNA sequence: TGTGCCTGGGCCCCCGGGATTCGCAACTATGGCTACACCTTC. This translates into CAWAPGIRNYGYTF. Drawing the rest from reference TRBV30 and TRBJ1-2, the complete variable domain is SQTIHQWPATLVQPVGSPLSLECTVEGTSNPNLYWYRQAAGRGLQLLFYSVGIGQISSEVPQNLSASRPQDRQFILSSKKLLLSDSGFYLCAWAPGIRNYGYTFGSGTRLTVV.

V and J are TRBV6-1 and TRBJ2-7; 9 nucleotides match TRBD1. This CDR3 comprises 16 residues. V lost 0 bases to trimming and J lost 7 bases; unmatched junction nucleotides: 10. CDR1 is MNHNS and CDR2 is SASEGT in the germline V gene. CDR3 loop: CASSEALGQGLEEQYF. The CDR3 DNA sequence: TGTGCCAGCAGTGAAGCGCTGGGACAGGGTTTGGAAGAGCAGTACTTC.

This chain uses TRBV12-3 or TRBV12-4 with TRBJ1-6; no firm D call. The CDR3 runs to 17 residues. Trimming pared 2 bases from V and 0 bases from J, leaving 11 bases between. The CDR3 DNA sequence: TGTGCCAGCAGTTTATCGGTCGGGGACTCCTATAATTCACCCCTCCACTTT. Translating it yields CASSLSVGDSYNSPLHF.

This clonotype was counted ten times or more. This chain links TRBV27 with TRBJ1-2; no clear D gene. V gave up 4 bases and J gave up 4 bases, with 16 bases separating them. From germline, CDR1 is MNHEY and CDR2 SMNVEV (reference sequence). The CDR3 totals 15 residues. CDR3 bases: TGTGCCAGCAGTTCCCAAGGGTCTCGGGTCTATGGCTACACCTTC. Encoded protein: CASSSQGSRVYGYTF.

The chain links TRBV11-1 to TRBJ2-7, with 7 bases aligning to TRBD1. The CDR3 has 15 amino acids. V was clipped by 5 bases and J by 2 bases; unmatched bases: 9. CDR1 is SGHAT and CDR2 is FQDESV in the germline V gene (reference sequence). CDR3 in amino acids: CASSPDRVYPYEQYF. In nucleotides, the CDR3 is TGTGCCAGCAGCCCCGACAGGGTATACCCCTACGAGCAGTACTTC.

This clonotype was detected many times. The chain combines TRBV6-1 with TRBJ1-2; D is uncertain. The length of the CDR3 is 14 residues. Germline V gives CDR1 MNHNS, CDR2 SASEGT. With 8 bases removed from V and 0 bases from J, the gap between germline ends came to 13 bases. DNA for the CDR3: TGTGCCAGCGCACGGAGCAAGACTAACTATGGCTACACCTTC. Protein product: CASARSKTNYGYTF.

This clonotype was counted at least ten times. This rearrangement joins TRBV10-3 to TRBJ2-7, with 8 bases fitting TRBD2. V lost 4 bases to trimming and J lost 7 bases; unmatched junction nucleotides: 6. This CDR3 has 13 residues. Germline CDR1 reads ENHRY; CDR2 reads SYGVKD. In DNA, the CDR3 is TGTGCCATCAGTGTCGGGACGGGAGGGGAGCAGTACTTC. Its protein product is CAISVGTGGEQYF.

This clonotype appeared many times. This rearrangement joins TRBV7-8 to TRBJ1-1, with D unclear. CDR1 is SGHVS, CDR2 FQNEAQ, per germline. The length of the CDR3 is 14 residues. V lost 4 bases and J lost 7, with 16 bases in between. CDR3 region: CASSSPGRINEAFF. In DNA form, the CDR3 reads TGTGCCAGCAGCTCCCCTGGGCGGATAAATGAAGCTTTCTTT.

This clonotype was seen repeatedly, ten times or more. The rearrangement uses TRBV12-3 or TRBV12-4 and TRBJ2-2; the D call may be TRBD1 or TRBD2 (5 bases each). This CDR3 has 14 amino acids. Trimming shortened V by 4 bases and J by 4 bases, and 10 bases separated the two germline ends. CDR3 protein: CASSWGIITGELFF. The CDR3 region has the DNA TGTGCCAGCAGTTGGGGGATTATCACCGGGGAGCTGTTTTTT.

This rearrangement joins TRBV5-1 to TRBJ1-1; tentative D call: TRBD1 (6 bases). Germline V CDR1 and CDR2: SGHRS, YFSETQ. V was trimmed by 2 bases and J by 0 bases, leaving 26 bases between them. The length of the CDR3 is 20 residues. The CDR3 here is CASSLIGGPLADLMNTEAFF. For the CDR3, the DNA is TGCGCCAGCAGCTTAATTGGGGGGCCTTTGGCGGACCTAATGAACACTGAAGCTTTCTTT. Full variable domain (rest looked up from reference TRBV5-1 and TRBJ1-1): KAGVTQTPRYLIKTRGQQVTLSCSPISGHRSVSWYQQTPGQGLQFLFEYFSETQRNKGNFPGRFSGRQFSNSRSEMNVSTLELGDSALYLCASSLIGGPLADLMNTEAFFGQGTRLTVV.

This clonotype was observed at least ten times. V usage is TRBV12-3 or TRBV12-4 and J usage is TRBJ2-7, with TRBD1 as a possible D gene (6 bases). The CDR3 spans 16 residues. V was clipped by 5 bases and J by 3 bases, with 20 bases between them. CDR3 loop: CASSGQTNMNYYEQYF. For the CDR3, the DNA is TGTGCCAGCAGTGGACAGACCAATATGAATTACTACGAGCAGTACTTC.

In its sample, this clonotype was seen many times. Here the CDR3 DNA reads TGCAGCGTTGAAGGGCAGGACACTAACTATGGCTACACCTTC. Translated: CSVEGQDTNYGYTF. V usage is TRBV29-1 and J usage is TRBJ1-2, with TRBD1 as a possible D gene (5 bases). V was clipped by 1 base and J by 0 bases, with 9 bases between them. This CDR3 comprises 14 residues. Germline V gene sequence: CDR1 SQVTM, CDR2 ANQGSEA.

The V call is TRBV30, the J call TRBJ1-1; D is perhaps TRBD1 (6 bases). The CDR3 is 14 residues long. CDR1 is GTSNPN, CDR2 SVGIG, per germline (reference sequence). With 5 bases removed from V and 5 bases from J, the gap between germline ends came to 18 bases. The CDR3 loop reads CAWELRGVATEAFF. The CDR3 nucleotides are TGTGCCTGGGAATTAAGGGGGGTTGCTACTGAAGCTTTCTTT. The full variable domain, its missing parts supplied by reference TRBV30 and TRBJ1-1, is SQTIHQWPATLVQPVGSPLSLECTVEGTSNPNLYWYRQAAGRGLQLLFYSVGIGQISSEVPQNLSASRPQDRQFILSSKKLLLSDSGFYLCAWELRGVATEAFFGQGTRLTVV.

This clonotype occurred many times. The junction and the germline gene differ at one end; a read error may be behind it. The V gene is TRBV18, the J gene TRBJ2-7; TRBD1 is a possible D gene (6 bases). Looked up from germline, CDR1 is KGHSH and CDR2 is LQKENI. The CDR3 covers 13 residues. The CDR3 coding sequence is TGCGCCAGCAGTCCGGGACATTCCTACGAGCAGTACTTC. The encoded protein is CASSPGHSYEQYF.

This clonotype has ten or more counts. The V call is TRBV12-3 or TRBV12-4, the J call TRBJ1-2; D may be TRBD1 (6 bases). V dropped 3 bases and J dropped 4 bases, with 21 bases sitting between them. There are 17 residues in the CDR3. DNA of the CDR3: TGTGCCAGCAGTTTGGGTCGGGGGCCCAGCGGATCCTATGGCTACACCTTC. This sequence encodes CASSLGRGPSGSYGYTF.

The count of this clonotype is one. The chain recombines TRBV11-3 with TRBJ2-5; D unclear. Between the trimmed V and J ends, which lost 1 base and 8 bases, there was a span of 8 bases. Germline V gives CDR1 SGHNT, CDR2 YENEEA. The length of the CDR3 is 12 residues. CDR3 bases: TGTGCCAGCAGCTTAGGCCCTGATACCCAGTACTTC. Encoded protein: CASSLGPDTQYF.

This clonotype came up many times. This rearrangement joins TRBV12-3 or TRBV12-4 to TRBJ2-2; perhaps TRBD2 as D (5 bases). Trimming took 3 bases from V and 7 from J, leaving 9 bases between them. The CDR3 has 13 amino acids. The CDR3 loop is CASSLGGFGELFF. CDR3 coding DNA: TGTGCCAGCAGTTTGGGCGGGTTCGGGGAGCTGTTTTTT.

V gene TRBV30 combines with J gene TRBJ1-2; 10 bases are a match to TRBD1. The CDR3 has 15 residues. The V segment lost 2 bases and the J segment 4 bases; nucleotides outside the gene matches: 7. The germline V gene has CDR1 GTSNPN and CDR2 SVGIG (reference sequence). In nucleotides, the CDR3 is TGTGCCTGGAGTCCGGGACAGGGGACGTCCTATGGCTACACCTTC. It specifies CAWSPGQGTSYGYTF.

The sample holds a few counts of this clonotype. Here the CDR3 reads CSARDLGAGGGGGQPQHF. The CDR3 nucleotides are TGCAGTGCTAGAGATCTGGGGGCAGGGGGCGGAGGTGGTCAGCCCCAGCATTTT. The J gene is TRBJ1-5, the V gene TRBV20-1; 8 bases agree with TRBD1. Germline V gene lookup returns CDR1 DFQATT and CDR2 SNEGSKA (reference sequence). The CDR3 extends over 18 amino acids. V trimming: 0 bases; J trimming: 6 bases; junction bases outside the gene matches: 16.

There are many counts of this clonotype. V is TRBV20-1 and J is TRBJ2-5; weak D call: TRBD2 (5 bases). Per the germline V gene, CDR1 is DFQATT and CDR2 is SNEGSKA (reference sequence). This CDR3 is built from 14 residues. Trimming removed 1 base at V and 5 bases at J, with 14 bases between. For the CDR3, the DNA is TGCAGTGCTAGAGGGTTCCGGGCGGGCGAGACCCAGTACTTC. Its protein is CSARGFRAGETQYF.

This clonotype was recorded at least ten times. The chain employs TRBV5-5 and TRBJ2-5; 7 bases line up with TRBD1. V lost 2 bases to trimming and J lost 4 bases; unmatched junction nucleotides: 5. Germline V gene lookup returns CDR1 SGHKS and CDR2 YYEKEE (reference sequence). The CDR3 has 14 residues. The CDR3, as DNA: TGTGCCAGCAGCTTCTACAGGGGCGGAGAGACCCAGTACTTC. Its translation is CASSFYRGGETQYF.

V and J are TRBV7-3 and TRBJ2-7; TRBD2 is a possible D gene (5 bases). V was pared by 0 bases and J by 4 bases, with 10 bases between. The CDR3 runs to 14 residues. CDR1 is SGHTA and CDR2 is FQGTGA in the germline V gene. The CDR3 DNA follows: TGTGCCAGCAGCTTAACTAGCGAGGGTTACGAGCAGTACTTC. The encoded protein is CASSLTSEGYEQYF. Based on the CDR3 plus reference TRBV7-3 and TRBJ2-7, the full variable domain is GAGVSQTPSNKVTEKGKYVELRCDPISGHTALYWYRQSLGQGPEFLIYFQGTGAADDSGLPNDRFFAVRPEGSVSTLKIQRTERGDSAVYLCASSLTSEGYEQYFGPGTRLTVT.

Details on this clonotype: This sequence may be a read error, since a much larger clone differs from it by one base. The chain uses TRBV24-1 and TRBJ1-1; perhaps TRBD1 as D (6 bases). Between the trimmed V and J ends, which lost 5 bases and 1 base, there was a span of 7 bases. The CDR3 runs to 13 residues. The germline CDR1 and CDR2 sequences are KGHDR and SFDVKD. The CDR3 protein is CATSATGNTEAFF. The CDR3 bases are TGTGCCACCAGTGCGACAGGGAACACTGAAGCTTTCTTT.

This chain joins TRBV20-1 and TRBJ1-2; D is ambiguous. Germline V CDR1 and CDR2: DFQATT, SNEGSKA (reference sequence). V shed 0 bases and J shed 4 bases, with 6 bases lying between them. The CDR3 spans 12 residues. This chain's CDR3 is CSARDETYGYTF. The CDR3 nucleotides read TGCAGTGCTAGAGATGAAACCTATGGCTACACCTTC.

This clonotype was observed a single time. The CDR3, as DNA: TGTGCCAGCAGTCTACAGGGGGCTGGCGGGGAGCTGTTTTTT. Translation: CASSLQGAGGELFF. The chain recombines TRBV6-5 with TRBJ2-2; 9 bases match TRBD1. This CDR3 has 14 residues. V trimming: 5 bases; J trimming: 7 bases; junction bases outside the gene matches: 5. The germline V gene has CDR1 MNHEY and CDR2 SVGAGI.

The sample holds many counts of this clonotype. The gene calls are TRBV12-3 or TRBV12-4 and TRBJ1-1, with TRBD1 identical over 11 bases. CDR3 length: 15 amino acids. Trimming took 3 bases from V and 4 from J; bases not matched to a gene: 4. The CDR3 DNA follows: TGTGCCAGCAGTTTGGTCGGGACAGGGGGCACTGAAGCTTTCTTT. It is translated as CASSLVGTGGTEAFF.